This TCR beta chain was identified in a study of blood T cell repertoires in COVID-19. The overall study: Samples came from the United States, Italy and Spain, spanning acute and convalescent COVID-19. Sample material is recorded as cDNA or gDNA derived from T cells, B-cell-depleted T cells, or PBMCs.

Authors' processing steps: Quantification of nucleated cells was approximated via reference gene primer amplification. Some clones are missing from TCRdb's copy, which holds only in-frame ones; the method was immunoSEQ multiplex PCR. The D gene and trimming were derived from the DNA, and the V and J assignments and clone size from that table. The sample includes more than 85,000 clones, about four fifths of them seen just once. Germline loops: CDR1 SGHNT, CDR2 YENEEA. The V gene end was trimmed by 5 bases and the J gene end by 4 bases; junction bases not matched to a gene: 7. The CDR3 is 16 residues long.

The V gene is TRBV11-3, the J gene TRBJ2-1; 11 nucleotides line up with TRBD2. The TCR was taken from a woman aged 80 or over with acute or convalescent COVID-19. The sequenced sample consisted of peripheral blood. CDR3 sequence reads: CASSPPTSGSYNEQFF. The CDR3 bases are TGTGCCAGCAGCCCCCCAACTAGCGGGAGTTACAATGAGCAGTTCTTC.